Listed below are T cell receptor beta chains from one sample, sequenced in a study of CD8 T cells in ankylosing spondylitis. TCRdb fed the 5' RACE reads into MiXCR, producing one record per CDR3 protein. The top ten clones hold roughly 0.51% of a sample with hundreds of thousands of distinct CDR3 sequences, approximately 12% of them seen once. Sequenced sample: blood, either unsorted or a sorted T cell fraction (not recorded which). These receptors originate from a male donor with ankylosing spondylitis. Each CDR3 is given with its conserved first and last residue. The order of the fields is V gene, D gene, clone size, J gene, CDR3 protein, CDR3 DNA. D genes are given only for firm matches. Clone size is stated in some rows and not others, as once, few, many or a class when expanded.

V gene: TRBV7-2
D gene: -
clone size: -
J gene: TRBJ2-7
CDR3 protein: CASSFSVSYEQYF
CDR3 DNA: TGTGCCAGCAGCTTCTCGGTCTCCTACGAGCAGTACTTC

V gene: TRBV15
D gene: TRBD2
clone size: -
J gene: TRBJ2-5
CDR3 protein: CATHSGSEETQYF
CDR3 DNA: TGTGCCACACATAGCGGGAGCGAGGAGACCCAGTACTTC

V gene: TRBV20-1
D gene: TRBD1
clone size: many
J gene: TRBJ2-7
CDR3 protein: CSARGDRVDEQYF
CDR3 DNA: TGCAGTGCTAGAGGGGACAGGGTTGACGAGCAGTACTTC

V gene: TRBV12-3/TRBV12-4
D gene: -
clone size: many
J gene: TRBJ2-7
CDR3 protein: CASSLSGVEQYF
CDR3 DNA: TGTGCCAGCAGTTTATCTGGGGTCGAGCAGTACTTC

V gene: TRBV20-1
D gene: -
clone size: few
J gene: TRBJ2-1
CDR3 protein: CSAGVGRGYEQFF
CDR3 DNA: TGCAGTGCCGGCGTAGGCCGAGGCTATGAGCAGTTCTTC

V gene: TRBV2
D gene: -
clone size: few
J gene: TRBJ2-1
CDR3 protein: CASSEQGAGGGNEQFF
CDR3 DNA: TGTGCCAGCAGTGAACAAGGGGCAGGGGGGGGGAATGAGCAGTTCTTC

V gene: TRBV28
D gene: -
clone size: -
J gene: TRBJ2-2
CDR3 protein: CASMRGQLTGELFF
CDR3 DNA: TGTGCCAGCATGCGGGGACAGCTTACCGGGGAGCTGTTTTTT

V gene: TRBV7-3
D gene: -
clone size: few
J gene: TRBJ2-7
CDR3 protein: CASSQGGGGNEQYF
CDR3 DNA: TGTGCCAGCAGCCAAGGGGGTGGAGGGAACGAGCAGTACTTC

V gene: TRBV20-1
D gene: -
clone size: -
J gene: TRBJ2-1
CDR3 protein: CSARSLPTRGNEQFF
CDR3 DNA: TGCAGTGCTCGTAGTCTACCTACTAGGGGCAATGAGCAGTTCTTC

V gene: TRBV6-2/TRBV6-3
D gene: -
clone size: few
J gene: TRBJ1-2
CDR3 protein: CASSYNWEGYTF
CDR3 DNA: TGTGCCAGCAGTTACAACTGGGAAGGCTACACCTTC

V gene: TRBV6-2/TRBV6-3
D gene: -
clone size: few
J gene: TRBJ1-2
CDR3 protein: CASTNAGWSYTF
CDR3 DNA: TGTGCCAGCACCAATGCGGGTTGGAGCTACACCTTC

V gene: TRBV10-1
D gene: TRBD1
clone size: few
J gene: TRBJ1-2
CDR3 protein: CASSGTGWIGGYTF
CDR3 DNA: TGCGCCAGCAGCGGGACAGGGTGGATCGGGGGCTACACCTTC

V gene: TRBV15
D gene: -
clone size: -
J gene: TRBJ2-2
CDR3 protein: CATSRKGRGVNTGELFF
CDR3 DNA: TGTGCCACCAGCAGGAAGGGAAGGGGGGTGAACACCGGGGAGCTGTTTTTT

V gene: TRBV20-1
D gene: -
clone size: few
J gene: TRBJ1-1
CDR3 protein: CSARDPARRNTEAFF
CDR3 DNA: TGCAGTGCTAGAGATCCCGCCCGGAGGAACACTGAAGCTTTCTTT

V gene: TRBV15
D gene: -
clone size: many
J gene: TRBJ2-3
CDR3 protein: CATSRVGYTSTDTQYF
CDR3 DNA: TGTGCCACCAGCAGAGTGGGATACACTAGCACAGATACGCAGTATTTT

V gene: TRBV5-5
D gene: -
clone size: -
J gene: TRBJ1-2
CDR3 protein: CASSLLTGSVEGYTF
CDR3 DNA: TGTGCCAGCAGCTTACTTACAGGGAGTGTAGAGGGCTACACCTTC

V gene: TRBV20-1
D gene: TRBD2
clone size: -
J gene: TRBJ2-7
CDR3 protein: CSAFRDRGDYEQYF
CDR3 DNA: TGCAGTGCATTCCGGGACCGGGGGGACTACGAGCAGTACTTC

V gene: TRBV4-2
D gene: -
clone size: few
J gene: TRBJ1-1
CDR3 protein: CASSQGGALSTEAFF
CDR3 DNA: TGTGCCAGCAGCCAAGGTGGGGCCTTAAGCACTGAAGCTTTCTTT

V gene: TRBV10-3
D gene: -
clone size: many
J gene: TRBJ1-2
CDR3 protein: CAISERGAQDYGYTF
CDR3 DNA: TGTGCCATCAGTGAGAGAGGGGCGCAGGATTATGGCTACACCTTC

V gene: TRBV10-3
D gene: -
clone size: -
J gene: TRBJ2-7
CDR3 protein: CAIRQSGRAGEQYF
CDR3 DNA: TGTGCCATAAGACAGTCGGGCAGGGCGGGCGAGCAGTACTTC

V gene: TRBV5-4
D gene: -
clone size: -
J gene: TRBJ2-5
CDR3 protein: CASSLWGGGGETQYF
CDR3 DNA: TGTGCCAGCAGCTTGTGGGGCGGAGGGGGGGAGACCCAGTACTTC

V gene: TRBV6-2/TRBV6-3
D gene: -
clone size: many
J gene: TRBJ1-2
CDR3 protein: CASSREGPSPRNYGYTF
CDR3 DNA: TGTGCCAGCAGCCGAGAGGGCCCAAGCCCACGAAACTATGGCTACACCTTC

V gene: TRBV5-1
D gene: -
clone size: -
J gene: TRBJ2-3
CDR3 protein: CASSLAVTGVPDTQYF
CDR3 DNA: TGCGCCAGCAGCTTGGCCGTGACGGGAGTGCCAGATACGCAGTATTTT

V gene: TRBV4-3
D gene: -
clone size: -
J gene: TRBJ1-4
CDR3 protein: CASSQVVQPNEKLFF
CDR3 DNA: TGCGCCAGCAGCCAAGTGGTCCAGCCGAATGAAAAACTGTTTTTT

V gene: TRBV20-1
D gene: -
clone size: -
J gene: TRBJ1-2
CDR3 protein: CSAGRLGYGYTF
CDR3 DNA: TGCAGTGCTGGGCGGCTGGGCTATGGCTACACCTTC

V gene: TRBV6-5
D gene: TRBD1
clone size: few
J gene: TRBJ1-1
CDR3 protein: CASSKGAQAFF
CDR3 DNA: TGTGCCAGCAGCAAGGGGGCCCAGGCTTTCTTT

V gene: TRBV6-5
D gene: -
clone size: few
J gene: TRBJ1-2
CDR3 protein: CASSYSRILGGGYTF
CDR3 DNA: TGTGCCAGCAGTTACTCCAGGATCCTCGGTGGTGGCTACACCTTC

V gene: TRBV28
D gene: -
clone size: -
J gene: TRBJ1-1
CDR3 protein: CASSLRQSYTEAFF
CDR3 DNA: TGTGCCAGCAGTTTGCGACAGTCATACACTGAAGCTTTCTTT

V gene: TRBV7-2
D gene: -
clone size: -
J gene: TRBJ2-3
CDR3 protein: CASSLALTSTDTQYF
CDR3 DNA: TGTGCCAGCAGCTTAGCGTTGACTAGCACAGATACGCAGTATTTT

V gene: TRBV20-1
D gene: -
clone size: -
J gene: TRBJ1-1
CDR3 protein: CSARGPGRTEAFF
CDR3 DNA: TGCAGTGCTAGAGGACCAGGGCGAACTGAAGCTTTCTTT

V gene: TRBV7-3
D gene: -
clone size: -
J gene: TRBJ2-5
CDR3 protein: CASSLNSRGPQYF
CDR3 DNA: TGTGCCAGCAGCTTAAATAGCCGGGGGCCCCAGTACTTC

V gene: TRBV4-2
D gene: TRBD2
clone size: -
J gene: TRBJ2-1
CDR3 protein: CASSPEAGGYNEQFF
CDR3 DNA: TGTGCCAGCAGCCCTGAGGCGGGAGGTTACAATGAGCAGTTCTTC

V gene: TRBV5-1
D gene: TRBD1
clone size: -
J gene: TRBJ2-4
CDR3 protein: CASSFTGGQGKNIQYF
CDR3 DNA: TGCGCCAGCAGCTTTACAGGGGGCCAGGGCAAAAACATTCAGTACTTC

V gene: TRBV19
D gene: -
clone size: -
J gene: TRBJ1-1
CDR3 protein: CASSTQQSWGTEAFF
CDR3 DNA: TGTGCCAGTAGTACCCAACAAAGCTGGGGCACTGAAGCTTTCTTT

V gene: TRBV29-1
D gene: -
clone size: -
J gene: TRBJ1-3
CDR3 protein: CSVEDHAGRRNTIYF
CDR3 DNA: TGCAGCGTTGAAGATCACGCGGGCAGGAGAAACACCATATATTTT

V gene: TRBV7-9
D gene: TRBD1
clone size: few
J gene: TRBJ2-2
CDR3 protein: CAGTGNTGELFF
CDR3 DNA: TGTGCCGGGACAGGGAACACCGGGGAGCTGTTTTTT

V gene: TRBV20-1
D gene: -
clone size: -
J gene: TRBJ2-2
CDR3 protein: CSARDQRAGELFF
CDR3 DNA: TGCAGTGCTAGAGATCAAAGGGCCGGGGAGCTGTTTTTT

V gene: TRBV12-3/TRBV12-4
D gene: -
clone size: -
J gene: TRBJ1-6
CDR3 protein: CASSFLGHPTLHF
CDR3 DNA: TGTGCCAGCAGTTTTCTGGGACACCCGACTCTCCACTTT

V gene: TRBV29-1
D gene: -
clone size: many
J gene: TRBJ2-1
CDR3 protein: CSSAGTASYNEQFF
CDR3 DNA: TGCAGCTCAGCTGGGACGGCCTCCTACAATGAGCAGTTCTTC

V gene: TRBV20-1
D gene: -
clone size: few
J gene: TRBJ1-4
CDR3 protein: CSAWRRGEKLFF
CDR3 DNA: TGCAGTGCTTGGAGAAGGGGCGAAAAACTGTTTTTT

V gene: TRBV7-9
D gene: TRBD2
clone size: -
J gene: TRBJ2-7
CDR3 protein: CASSRRPGTSGIYEQYF
CDR3 DNA: TGTGCCAGCAGCCGACGACCCGGGACTAGCGGGATCTACGAGCAGTACTTC

V gene: TRBV7-3
D gene: -
clone size: -
J gene: TRBJ1-6
CDR3 protein: CASSLGPTNSPLHF
CDR3 DNA: TGTGCCAGCAGCCTCGGACCGACCAATTCCCCCCTCCACTTT

V gene: TRBV7-2
D gene: -
clone size: many
J gene: TRBJ2-7
CDR3 protein: CASSLDYSYEQYF
CDR3 DNA: TGTGCCAGCAGCTTAGACTACTCCTACGAGCAGTACTTC

V gene: TRBV5-1
D gene: -
clone size: few
J gene: TRBJ1-3
CDR3 protein: CASSLSVGNTIYF
CDR3 DNA: TGCGCCAGCAGCTTGAGTGTTGGAAACACCATATATTTT

V gene: TRBV20-1
D gene: -
clone size: many
J gene: TRBJ1-2
CDR3 protein: CSARVREDRGYTF
CDR3 DNA: TGCAGTGCTAGAGTTCGGGAAGATAGGGGCTACACCTTC